The 9 T cell receptor beta chains reported below all come from one sample, sequenced in a study of cytomegalovirus exposure and HLA in healthy donors. In the PCR, 60 Vbeta and 13 Jbeta primers were used. Sequencing used immunoSEQ multiplex PCR; TCRdb keeps in-frame clones, though not all of them. The sample contains about 140,000 clones, roughly three fifths of which appear only once. What was sequenced was PBMCs. These TCRs come from a male donor in good health and CMV-seronegative.

The chain joins TRBV28 to TRBJ1-2; 9 positions match TRBD1. The CDR3 runs to 13 residues. The V gene end was trimmed by 5 bases and the J gene end by 8 bases; junction bases not matched to a gene: 6. CDR1 and CDR2 from the germline V gene are MDHEN and SYDVKM. The CDR3 DNA sequence: TGTGCCAGCAGTCTACTTGACAGGGGGGGCTACACCTTC. Its protein is CASSLLDRGGYTF.

This clone showed up just once. The J gene is TRBJ1-3, the V gene TRBV30, with D possibly being TRBD1 (5 bases). The CDR3 runs 14 residues. Looked up from germline, CDR1 is GTSNPN and CDR2 is SVGIG (reference sequence). Between the trimmed V and J ends, which lost 8 bases and 0 bases, there was a span of 14 bases. CDR3 sequence: CAGTRESSGNTIYF. CDR3 coding DNA: TGTGCCGGGACGAGGGAGAGCTCTGGAAACACCATATATTTT.

The rearrangement joins TRBV21-1 to TRBJ2-5; the table calls TRBD1, which could not be checked here. TRBV21-1 is a recognized pseudogene. The CDR3 is made up of 15 amino acids. The CDR3 nucleotides read TGTGCCAGCATCATCGTCAGGGGGCGCGTGGAGACCCAGTACTTC. It translates to CASIIVRGRVETQYF.

This rearrangement joins TRBV16 to TRBJ1-2; D not certain. The CDR3 totals 14 residues. The V gene lost 2 bases and the J gene lost 8 bases, with 15 bases spanning the gap. Germline V CDR1 and CDR2: KGHSY, FQNENV. The CDR3 loop is CASSQNAGLVGYTF. CDR3 DNA sequence: TGTGCCAGCAGCCAAAACGCGGGGTTGGTCGGCTACACCTTC.

This clone was seen ten or more times. This rearrangement joins TRBV5-8 to TRBJ1-1; D not resolved. Germline V gene lookup returns CDR1 SGHTS and CDR2 YDEGEE. The CDR3 extends over 12 amino acids. Trimming took off 2 bases at V and 1 base at J, with 3 bases between the two ends. The chain's CDR3 is CASSFRNTEAFF. CDR3 coding DNA: TGTGCCAGCAGCTTCAGGAACACTGAAGCTTTCTTT.

This chain links TRBV2 with TRBJ2-5; the D gene is possibly TRBD1 (5 bases). Looked up from germline, CDR1 is SNHLY and CDR2 is FYNNEI. The germline V and J ends were trimmed by 7 bases and 5 bases, with 17 bases remaining between them. The CDR3 is 14 residues long. CDR3 coding DNA: TGTGCCAGCAAATTTGGGCAGGGTGGGGAGACCCAGTACTTC. Translated: CASKFGQGGETQYF. The full variable domain, rest sourced from reference TRBV2 and TRBJ2-5, is EPEVTQTPSHQVTQMGQEVILRCVPISNHLYFYWYRQILGQKVEFLVSFYNNEISEKSEIFDDQFSVERPDGSNFTLKIRSTKLEDSAMYFCASKFGQGGETQYFGPGTRLLVL.

The J gene is TRBJ2-1, the V gene TRBV5-1; TRBD2 is a possible D gene (6 bases). CDR3 size: 16 residues. The V end was cut by 0 bases, the J end by 4 bases, with 14 bases between. Per the germline V gene, CDR1 is SGHRS and CDR2 is YFSETQ. This chain's CDR3 is CASSLDPSAEYNEQFF. The CDR3 DNA reads as TGCGCCAGCAGCTTGGATCCTAGCGCGGAATACAATGAGCAGTTCTTC.

V usage is TRBV9 and J usage is TRBJ2-2; tentatively, D is TRBD2 (5 bases). The CDR3 covers 15 residues. Trimming took 5 bases from V and 0 from J, leaving 11 bases between them. Germline lookup yields CDR1 SGDLS and CDR2 YYNGEE. The CDR3 reads CASRETGSNTGELFF. CDR3 bases: TGTGCCAGCAGGGAGACGGGATCGAACACCGGGGAGCTGTTTTTT.

The V call is TRBV30, the J call TRBJ1-1; possibly TRBD1 for D (6 bases). V was cut by 1 base and J by 7 bases, with 19 bases left in between. The CDR3 length is 15 residues. Per the germline V gene, CDR1 is GTSNPN and CDR2 is SVGIG (reference sequence). CDR3 sequence reads: CAWSATLNRENEAFF. The CDR3 DNA follows: TGTGCCTGGAGTGCAACCCTCAACAGGGAGAATGAAGCTTTCTTT.